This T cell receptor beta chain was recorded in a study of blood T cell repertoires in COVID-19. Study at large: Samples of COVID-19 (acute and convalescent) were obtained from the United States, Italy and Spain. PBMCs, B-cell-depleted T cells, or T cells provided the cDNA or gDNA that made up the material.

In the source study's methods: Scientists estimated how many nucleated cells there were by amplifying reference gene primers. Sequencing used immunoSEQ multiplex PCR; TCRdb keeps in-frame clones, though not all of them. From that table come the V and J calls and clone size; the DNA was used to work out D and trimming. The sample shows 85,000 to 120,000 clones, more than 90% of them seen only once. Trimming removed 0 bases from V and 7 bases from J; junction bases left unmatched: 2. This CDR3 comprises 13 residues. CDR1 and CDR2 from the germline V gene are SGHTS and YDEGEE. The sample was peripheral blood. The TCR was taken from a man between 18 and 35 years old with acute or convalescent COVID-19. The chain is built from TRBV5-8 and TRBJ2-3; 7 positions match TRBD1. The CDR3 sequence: CASSLGGQYTQYF. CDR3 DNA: TGTGCCAGCAGCTTGGGGGGACAGTATACGCAGTATTTT.